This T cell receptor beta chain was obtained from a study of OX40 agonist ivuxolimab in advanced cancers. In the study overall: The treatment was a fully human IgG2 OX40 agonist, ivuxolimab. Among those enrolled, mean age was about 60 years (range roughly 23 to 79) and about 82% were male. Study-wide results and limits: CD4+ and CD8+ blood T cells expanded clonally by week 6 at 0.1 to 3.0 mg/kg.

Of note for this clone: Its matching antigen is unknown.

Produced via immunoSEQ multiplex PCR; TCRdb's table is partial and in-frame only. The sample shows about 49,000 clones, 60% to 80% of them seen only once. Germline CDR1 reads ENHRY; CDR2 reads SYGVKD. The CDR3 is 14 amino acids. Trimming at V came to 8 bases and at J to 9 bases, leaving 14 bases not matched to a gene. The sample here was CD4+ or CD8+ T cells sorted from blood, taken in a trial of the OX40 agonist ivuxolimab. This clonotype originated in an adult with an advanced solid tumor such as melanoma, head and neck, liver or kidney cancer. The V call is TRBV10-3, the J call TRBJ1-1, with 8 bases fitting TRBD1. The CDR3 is CAIGDPTGDGQAFF. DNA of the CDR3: TGTGCCATCGGGGACCCGACAGGGGATGGGCAAGCTTTCTTT.